This TCR beta chain was sequenced in a study of cytomegalovirus exposure and HLA in healthy donors. Study details: Earlier, 100 million or so unique TCR beta sequences were recovered from 170 million or so T cells by an analysis.

PCR employed 60 Vbeta and 13 Jbeta primers. Here immunoSEQ multiplex PCR was the method, and the copy in TCRdb shows in-frame clones only, minus some. Altogether 200,000 to 250,000 clones are present, 78% being singletons, with the ten largest covering around 4%. Findings and limits, study-wide: Earlier findings revealed that most TCR beta V segments proved productive either about 90% or about 30% of the time. 15,000 to 20,000 TCR beta sequences were associated with HLA alleles at 0.05 false discovery rate in a later analysis. A later analysis revealed that TCR association rates differed between HLA loci, peaking at DRB1 and bottoming out at HLA-C.

Details on this clone: As yet, its antigen is unknown.

This TCR derives from a male donor in good health and CMV-seronegative. Sequencing input: PBMCs.

The DNA of the CDR3 is TGTGCCAGCAGCTCAGCCGGACAGATGAACACTGAAGCTTTCTTT. This translates into CASSSAGQMNTEAFF. This rearrangement joins TRBV7-2 to TRBJ1-1; possibly TRBD1 for D (6 bases). Between the trimmed V and J ends, which lost 4 bases and 0 bases, there was a span of 12 bases. Germline V gene lookup returns CDR1 SGHTA and CDR2 FQGNSA. The CDR3 extends over 15 amino acids.